The 26 T cell receptor beta chains in this list originate from one sample, sequenced in a study of response to subunit inactivated influenza vaccine (dated by TCRdb to between 2018 and 2020). The library was generated by RT-PCR. The instrument was an Illumina HiSeq 2500. The raw public reads went through TCRdb reprocessing: fastp at Q25, MiXCR clone calling, in-frame beta chains kept. Rows with one shared CDR3 protein collapse into an entry with the most common genes and DNA. Counted in this sample were roughly 700,000 distinct CDR3 sequences; 15% to 18% of them appeared once. Around 10% of the sample rests with the top ten. Sample: PBMCs from blood, taken 11 to 12 days after vaccination. The origin of the receptors is a man aged 45-60 years who received an inactivated influenza vaccine. Donor details come from another sample of the same person, matched by shared clones.

The chain joins TRBV10-3 to TRBJ1-1; the D gene is possibly TRBD1 (6 bases). Per germline, CDR1 ENHRY and CDR2 SYGVKD. The CDR3 has 14 residues. Between the trimmed V and J ends, which lost 6 bases and 5 bases, there was a span of 16 bases. The CDR3 coding sequence is TGTGCCATCAGGGCAACAGGGTGGGGGACTGAAGCTTTCTTT. This translates into CAIRATGWGTEAFF.

This rearrangement joins TRBV5-1 to TRBJ2-1; 10 positions match TRBD1. CDR3 size: 15 residues. Germline V gene lookup returns CDR1 SGHRS and CDR2 YFSETQ. After removal of 5 bases from V and 4 bases from J, the junction contained 6 bases not matched to a gene. CDR3 sequence (DNA): TGCGCCAGCAGTTACGGGGGACAGGGGTACAATGAGCAGTTCTTC. This sequence encodes CASSYGGQGYNEQFF.

This clonotype was counted many times. The V call is TRBV12-5, the J call TRBJ2-1; 8 nucleotides line up with TRBD1. Germline CDR1 LGHNT, CDR2 FRNRAP. Unmatched junction bases numbered 6, after V lost 6 bases and J lost 2 bases. The CDR3 covers 15 residues. In DNA, the CDR3 is TGTGCTAGTGGAACCGACAGGGGCGCCTACAATGAGCAGTTCTTC. Its protein product is CASGTDRGAYNEQFF.

The V and J genes are TRBV7-9 and TRBJ2-3; tentatively, D is TRBD2 (6 bases). The germline gives CDR1 SEHNR, CDR2 FQNEAQ (reference sequence). V lost 11 bases, J lost 2 bases, and 14 bases lay in between. The CDR3 loop spans 13 amino acids. CDR3 DNA sequence: TGTGCCGGGGGTAGCGGACACACAGATACGCAGTATTTT. Translating gives CAGGSGHTDTQYF.

This clonotype has only a few counts. The J gene is TRBJ2-1, the V gene TRBV5-1, with D perhaps TRBD2 (5 bases). The length of the CDR3 is 15 residues. V was cut by 4 bases and J by 4 bases, with 15 bases left in between. Per germline, CDR1 SGHRS and CDR2 YFSETQ. DNA of the CDR3: TGCGCCAGCAGCGCGACCGGAGCGGAGTACAATGAGCAGTTCTTC. Its translation is CASSATGAEYNEQFF. Looking up the rest from reference TRBV5-1 and TRBJ2-1 gives the full variable domain: KAGVTQTPRYLIKTRGQQVTLSCSPISGHRSVSWYQQTPGQGLQFLFEYFSETQRNKGNFPGRFSGRQFSNSRSEMNVSTLELGDSALYLCASSATGAEYNEQFFGPGTRLTVL.

In its sample, this clonotype was seen a few times. V and J are TRBV5-1 and TRBJ2-7; 8 bases map to TRBD2. J was trimmed by 2 bases and V by 4 bases; bases with no gene match: 5. The germline CDR1 and CDR2 sequences are SGHRS and YFSETQ. The CDR3 runs to 14 residues. The CDR3 region has the DNA TGCGCCAGCAGCATTAGCGGGGATACCTACGAGCAGTACTTC. Translation gives CASSISGDTYEQYF. Supplemented by reference TRBV5-1 and TRBJ2-7, the full variable domain reads KAGVTQTPRYLIKTRGQQVTLSCSPISGHRSVSWYQQTPGQGLQFLFEYFSETQRNKGNFPGRFSGRQFSNSRSEMNVSTLELGDSALYLCASSISGDTYEQYFGPGTRLTVT.

This clonotype was counted only a few times. This chain joins TRBV7-6 and TRBJ2-7; either TRBD1 or TRBD2 may supply D (5 bases each). Germline CDR1 is SGHVS and CDR2 is FNYEAQ. There are 16 residues in the CDR3. Trimming pared 5 bases from V and 3 bases from J, leaving 20 bases between. For the CDR3, the DNA is TGTGCCAGCAGCCCTCCCGGGATGGGACCGATCTACGAGCAGTACTTC. This sequence encodes CASSPPGMGPIYEQYF.

J is TRBJ2-7 and V is TRBV5-1, with TRBD1 as a possible D gene (5 bases). Per germline, CDR1 SGHRS and CDR2 YFSETQ. This CDR3 has 14 residues. The V and J ends lost 4 bases and 3 bases respectively, with 14 bases between them. This CDR3 is CASSVGDRNYEQYF. The CDR3 DNA is TGCGCCAGCAGCGTTGGCGACAGAAACTACGAGCAGTACTTC.

The V call is TRBV4-1, the J call TRBJ1-2; no reliable D call. There are 13 residues in the CDR3. From germline, CDR1 is MGHRA and CDR2 YSYEKL. The V end was cut by 1 base, the J end by 5 bases, with 8 bases between. CDR3 protein: CASSQARDYGYTF. The CDR3 coding sequence is TGCGCCAGCAGCCAAGCCCGGGATTATGGCTACACCTTC.

The genes are TRBV5-5 and TRBJ1-1; D might be TRBD1 (5 bases). Trimming took 2 bases from V and 1 from J, leaving 12 bases between them. This CDR3 is 15 amino acids long. CDR1 and CDR2 from the germline V gene are SGHKS and YYEKEE (reference sequence). CDR3 sequence: CASSFSQGGNTEAFF. The CDR3 bases are TGTGCCAGCAGCTTCAGCCAGGGAGGGAACACTGAAGCTTTCTTT.

In its sample, this clonotype was seen a few times. The rearrangement links TRBV12-3 or TRBV12-4 to TRBJ2-4; unclear D gene. The V and J ends lost 3 bases and 6 bases respectively, with 12 bases between them. This CDR3 comprises 14 residues. The CDR3 coding sequence is TGTGCCAGCAGTTTTGGTTCTCGCACAAACATTCAGTACTTC. This codes for CASSFGSRTNIQYF.

This clonotype was observed a few times. The chain uses TRBV9 and TRBJ2-3; D ambiguous. With 2 bases removed from V and 5 bases from J, the gap between germline ends came to 9 bases. CDR3 length: 13 residues. Per the germline V gene, CDR1 is SGDLS and CDR2 is YYNGEE. The CDR3 sequence: CASSVTYGDTQYF. The CDR3 DNA reads as TGTGCCAGCAGCGTCACGTATGGAGATACGCAGTATTTT.

In its sample, this clonotype was seen a few times. The chain combines TRBV4-1 with TRBJ2-6; perhaps TRBD1 as D (5 bases). V dropped 7 bases and J dropped 4 bases, with 14 bases sitting between them. The CDR3 covers 15 residues. Germline CDR1 and CDR2: MGHRA and YSYEKL. The CDR3 spells CASNVPGSGANVLTF. In nucleotides, the CDR3 is TGCGCCAGCAACGTGCCAGGGTCGGGGGCCAACGTCCTGACTTTC.

In this sample, this clonotype turned up a few times. The chain employs TRBV6-2 or TRBV6-3 and TRBJ2-5; the D gene is possibly TRBD1 (5 bases). CDR1 and CDR2 (germline): MNHEY, SVGEGT. V was clipped by 2 bases and J by 2 bases, with 9 bases between them. CDR3 length equals 14 residues. The chain's CDR3 is CASSYNSGQETQYF. The CDR3 bases are TGTGCCAGCAGTTACAACTCAGGGCAAGAGACCCAGTACTTC.

The genes are TRBV12-5 and TRBJ2-1, with 7 bases identical to TRBD2. Germline V gene data show CDR1 as LGHNT and CDR2 as FRNRAP. V lost 3 bases to trimming and J lost 1 base; unmatched junction nucleotides: 9. CDR3 size: 17 residues. CDR3 residues: CASGFIIGRGSYNEQFF. The CDR3 DNA sequence: TGTGCTAGTGGTTTCATAATAGGGAGGGGATCCTACAATGAGCAGTTCTTC.

This chain joins TRBV19 and TRBJ1-1; D unresolved. Germline V gives CDR1 LNHDA, CDR2 SQIVND (reference sequence). CDR3 length: 17 amino acids. V was clipped by 1 base and J by 0 bases, with 15 bases between them. DNA of the CDR3: TGTGCCAGTAGTATAGGGAAGGGCGGCACCATGAACACTGAAGCTTTCTTT. It encodes CASSIGKGGTMNTEAFF.

This clonotype was detected a few times. V gene TRBV7-2 combines with J gene TRBJ1-1; 10 nucleotides align to TRBD1. Germline V gives CDR1 SGHTA, CDR2 FQGNSA. V dropped 0 bases and J dropped 1; count of bases not matched to a gene: 8. This CDR3 is built from 18 residues. CDR3 loop: CASSLAPGTGAQNTEAFF. Written as DNA, the CDR3 is TGTGCCAGCAGCTTAGCCCCCGGGACAGGGGCACAGAACACTGAAGCTTTCTTT. The full variable domain, completed using reference TRBV7-2 and TRBJ1-1, is GAGVSQSPSNKVTEKGKDVELRCDPISGHTALYWYRQSLGQGLEFLIYFQGNSAPDKSGLPSDRFSAERTGGSVSTLTIQRTQQEDSAVYLCASSLAPGTGAQNTEAFFGQGTRLTVV.

This clonotype was recorded many times. The gene calls are TRBV20-1 and TRBJ1-6; TRBD1 matches 8 bases. This CDR3 has 12 residues. V shed 3 bases, J shed 10 bases, and the junction held 2 bases outside the gene matches. Germline CDR1 is DFQATT and CDR2 is SNEGSKA (reference sequence). The CDR3 here is CSARTGDSPLHF. The CDR3 coding sequence is TGCAGTGCTAGGACAGGGGACTCACCCCTCCACTTT.

This clonotype was detected only a few times. The chain carries TRBV6-1 and TRBJ1-3; D is undetermined. With 6 bases removed from V and 3 bases from J, the gap between germline ends came to 24 bases. Germline loops: CDR1 MNHNS, CDR2 SASEGT. The CDR3 runs to 18 residues. In nucleotides, the CDR3 is TGTGCCAGCAGCCCCTATCAAAAGCTATCTTCCCTTGGAAACACCATATATTTT. Its translation is CASSPYQKLSSLGNTIYF.

The chain recombines TRBV9 with TRBJ2-2; D gene uncertain. The CDR3 extends over 14 amino acids. From germline, CDR1 is SGDLS and CDR2 YYNGEE. Between the trimmed V and J ends, which lost 7 bases and 0 bases, there was a span of 10 bases. The CDR3 nucleotides are TGTGCCAGCTGTTCCCGAGCGAACACCGGGGAGCTGTTTTTT. Protein: CASCSRANTGELFF.

DNA for the CDR3: TGTGCCAGCAGCTTAGAGGGTGGTTCCGGGGAGCTGTTTTTT. It specifies CASSLEGGSGELFF. The V and J genes are TRBV7-6 and TRBJ2-2, with D hard to call. Trimming cost V 1 base and J 6 bases, with 9 bases left between them. Germline lookup yields CDR1 SGHVS and CDR2 FNYEAQ. This CDR3 is 14 amino acids long.

The gene calls are TRBV5-6 and TRBJ2-2; TRBD2 might be the D (7 bases). Germline assignment: CDR1 SGHDT and CDR2 YYEEEE. The CDR3 contains 18 residues. V shed 6 bases and J shed 4 bases, with 25 bases lying between them. The CDR3 region is CASTDRGGRYSLTGELFF. The CDR3 DNA reads TGTGCCAGCACCGACCGCGGGGGCCGGTATTCGCTCACCGGGGAGCTGTTTTTT.

V is TRBV2 and J is TRBJ1-1; D call uncertain. The CDR3 runs 15 residues. V was cut by 4 bases and J by 2 bases, with 14 bases left in between. Germline V CDR1 and CDR2: SNHLY, FYNNEI. In nucleotides, the CDR3 is TGTGCCAGCAGTGGGTTTTGGCAGATAAACACTGAAGCTTTCTTT. Translating gives CASSGFWQINTEAFF.

This clonotype was detected only a few times. The rearrangement links TRBV21-1 to TRBJ2-2. TRBV21-1 is annotated as a pseudogene. The CDR3 length is 16 residues. CDR3 in DNA: TGTGCCAGCAGCAAAGAAGGCAGGGCCAACACCGGGGAGCTGTTTTTT. It translates to CASSKEGRANTGELFF.

In this sample, this clonotype turned up a few times. The rearrangement joins TRBV24-1 to TRBJ2-7; tentative D call: TRBD1 (5 bases). In germline, CDR1 is KGHDR, CDR2 SFDVKD. The CDR3 is 12 residues long. The ends were cut back, 5 bases at V and 6 bases at J, with 10 bases in the middle. CDR3 sequence: CATSGGGFEQYF. The CDR3 DNA reads as TGTGCCACCAGTGGGGGCGGCTTCGAGCAGTACTTC.

A few counts support this clonotype. This chain uses TRBV25-1 with TRBJ2-3; no definite D call. The V end was cut by 4 bases, the J end by 0 bases, with 8 bases between. The CDR3 consists of 14 residues. CDR1 is MGHDK and CDR2 is SYGVNS in the germline V gene. The DNA of the CDR3 is TGTGCCAGCAGTGGAAAATCTAGCACAGATACGCAGTATTTT. Translating it yields CASSGKSSTDTQYF.